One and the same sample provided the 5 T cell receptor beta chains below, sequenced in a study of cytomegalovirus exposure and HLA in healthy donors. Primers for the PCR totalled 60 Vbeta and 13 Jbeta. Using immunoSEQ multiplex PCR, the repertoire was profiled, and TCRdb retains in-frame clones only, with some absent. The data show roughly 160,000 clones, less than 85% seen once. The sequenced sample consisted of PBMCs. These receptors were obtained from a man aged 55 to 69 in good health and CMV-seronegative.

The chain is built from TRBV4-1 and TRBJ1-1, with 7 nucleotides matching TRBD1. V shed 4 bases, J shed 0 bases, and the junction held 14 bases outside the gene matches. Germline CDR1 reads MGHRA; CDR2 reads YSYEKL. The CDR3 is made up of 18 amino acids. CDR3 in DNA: TGCGCCAGCAGCCCAAATCTCTTCCGGGACAGCCTGAACACTGAAGCTTTCTTT. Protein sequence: CASSPNLFRDSLNTEAFF.

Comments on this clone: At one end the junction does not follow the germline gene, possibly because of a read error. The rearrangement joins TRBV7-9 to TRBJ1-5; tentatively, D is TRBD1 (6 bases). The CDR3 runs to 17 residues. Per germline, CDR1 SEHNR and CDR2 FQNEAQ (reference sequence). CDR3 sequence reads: CSSSLDQGMAKNQPQHF. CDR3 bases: TGTTCCAGCAGCTTGGACCAGGGGATGGCGAAGAATCAGCCCCAGCATTTT.

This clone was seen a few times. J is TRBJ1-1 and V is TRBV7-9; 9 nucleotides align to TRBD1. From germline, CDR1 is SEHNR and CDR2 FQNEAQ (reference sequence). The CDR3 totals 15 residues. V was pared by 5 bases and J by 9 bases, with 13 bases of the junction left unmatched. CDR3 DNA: TGTGCCAGCAGCCCCGGGTCCCAACAGGGGGCCAAAGCTTTCTTT. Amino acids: CASSPGSQQGAKAFF.

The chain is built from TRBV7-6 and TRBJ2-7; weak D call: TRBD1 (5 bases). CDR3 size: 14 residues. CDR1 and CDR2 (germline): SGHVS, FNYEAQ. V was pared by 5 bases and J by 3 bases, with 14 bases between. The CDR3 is CASSPGSIGYEQYF. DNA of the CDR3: TGTGCCAGCAGCCCAGGGTCAATCGGCTACGAGCAGTACTTC. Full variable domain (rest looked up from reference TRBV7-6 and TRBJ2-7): GAGVSQSPRYKVTKRGQDVALRCDPISGHVSLYWYRQALGQGPEFLTYFNYEAQQDKSGLPNDRFSAERPEGSISTLTIQRTEQRDSAMYRCASSPGSIGYEQYFGPGTRLTVT.

DNA for the CDR3: TGCGCCAGCAGCCCGGGACAGGGGGCTAGTCAGCCCCAGCATTTT. It yields the protein CASSPGQGASQPQHF. This sequence joins TRBV5-1 and TRBJ1-5; TRBD1 aligns across 12 bases. V lost 4 bases and J lost 6; bases outside the gene matches: 5. The CDR3 runs to 15 residues. Germline V lookup: CDR1 SGHRS, CDR2 YFSETQ.